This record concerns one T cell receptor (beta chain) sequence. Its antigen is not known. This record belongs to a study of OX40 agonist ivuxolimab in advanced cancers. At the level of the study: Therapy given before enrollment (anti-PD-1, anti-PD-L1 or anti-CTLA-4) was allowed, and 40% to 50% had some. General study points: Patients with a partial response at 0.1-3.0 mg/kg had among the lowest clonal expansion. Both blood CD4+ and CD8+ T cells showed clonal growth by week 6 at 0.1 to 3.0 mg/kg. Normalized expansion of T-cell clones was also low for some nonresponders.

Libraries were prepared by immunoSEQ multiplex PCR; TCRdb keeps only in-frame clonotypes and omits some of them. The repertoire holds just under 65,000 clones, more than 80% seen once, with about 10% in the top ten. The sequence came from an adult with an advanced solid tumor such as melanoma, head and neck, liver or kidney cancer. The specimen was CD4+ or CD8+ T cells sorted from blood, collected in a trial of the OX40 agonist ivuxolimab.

Here the CDR3 reads CASSLDNSSYQETQYF. The CDR3 DNA reads as TGCGCCAGCAGCTTGGATAATAGCTCCTACCAAGAGACCCAGTACTTC. This chain connects TRBV5-1 to TRBJ2-5; D gene uncertain. V gave up 0 bases and J gave up 0 bases, with 12 bases separating them. The CDR3 is 16 residues long. In germline, CDR1 is SGHRS, CDR2 YFSETQ.